The T cell receptor delta chain described here comes from a study of Vδ1+ human thymocytes. The sample holds a few counts of this clone. Its antigen is not identified. An end of the junction does not agree with germline; a read error may underlie this. This CDR3 is also generated by other DNA sequences in the sample. RNA was extracted from the cells and then reverse transcribed. The CDR3 regions were amplified by multiplex PCR from V-gene primers to a constant-region primer. TCRdb re-analyzed the multiplex PCR reads via CATT. The sample gives approximately 25,000 delta-chain clones, approximately 32% of which show up once; 1.6% is in the top ten. The study's findings and limits: Highly polyclonal TRG and TRD repertoires with Gaussian CDR3 length distributions appeared in thymus.

The CDR3 is 14 residues long. CDR1 is TSWWSYY and CDR2 is QGS in the germline V gene. Purity of the sorted Vdelta1+ thymocytes ranged from 98% to 99.6%. The specimen was Vdelta1+ gamma-delta thymocytes from the thymus. The subset was: FACS-sorted CD3+ TCRalphabeta- TCRVdelta1+ TCRVdelta2- thymocytes. The clonotype originates from a boy under three years old who had congenital heart surgery. The rearrangement links TRDV1 to TRDJ1, with D perhaps matching TRDD3 (5 bases). For the CDR3, the DNA is TGCGCTCTTGGGGAACGGCGTAGATCCGATAAACTCATCTTT. It encodes CALGERRRSDKLIF.